One T cell receptor beta chain is described in this entry. The data are from a study of tumor T cells in aggressive B-cell lymphoma. The assay was immunoSEQ multiplex PCR, and TCRdb's table has in-frame clones only and misses some. The data show thousands of clones, 70% to 90% seen once. This CDR3 comprises 15 residues. Germline assignment: CDR1 MGHRA and CDR2 YSYEKL. The germline V and J ends were trimmed by 0 bases and 0 bases, with 8 bases remaining between them. The TCR originated in an adult with diffuse large B cell lymphoma. The rearrangement uses TRBV4-1 and TRBJ1-2; D is undetermined. The sequenced sample consisted of tumor tissue. CDR3: CASSQDVDPNYGYTF. CDR3 nucleotides: TGCGCCAGCAGCCAAGATGTAGATCCTAACTATGGCTACACCTTC.